Described below is a single TCR beta chain sequence and its context. Its target antigen remains unknown. Per-base quality was not reported, and no clone a single base away is much larger than it. This sample stems from a study of CD8 T cells in ankylosing spondylitis listed by TCRdb under 2017. Context from the whole study: The study set out to find disease-linked TCR variants by profiling T cell receptor beta repertoires in ankylosing spondylitis patients and healthy donors. Peripheral blood samples were taken, and synovial fluid was additionally collected from ankylosing spondylitis patients. The whole study cohort included over 85 healthy donors and roughly 24 ankylosing spondylitis patients.

The CDR3 runs 16 amino acids, cysteine and phenylalanine included. Only CDR3 DNA remains: 48 bases, in frame from the first base. For this chain, trimming is 7 bases at the V end and 2 bases at the J end, and the number of junction bases without a gene match is 11. TCRdb shows the sequencer as Illumina HiSeq 2500. Quantitative 5'-RACE with molecular barcodes was the method used to prepare the TCR beta libraries. The original methods were these. Disease-linked TCR variants were identified with a new computational method built on a probabilistic model of VDJ rearrangement. The public reads were reanalyzed by TCRdb: fastp trimming at Q25, MiXCR alignment, in-frame beta chains only. Rows merge per CDR3 protein into single entries with the most common DNA and genes. The V and J calls follow TCRdb's processing rather than the paper's. The sample records around 120,000 distinct CDR3 sequences, approximately 10% of which are singletons. The ten largest make up approximately 3.3% of the sample.

Summary of the overall study and its limitations: The disease-linked clones were reported as significantly enriched in matched synovial fluid samples from ankylosing spondylitis patients. Blood from ankylosing spondylitis patients appeared to be characterized by a TCR beta motif made up of several highly homologous amino acid variants. A CD8+ phenotype was shown by the disease-linked clones, which were found at relatively low frequencies in peripheral blood. Some of the motif variants had been reported before in the synovial fluid and blood of reactive arthritis patients, a finding that suggests common disease-initiation mechanisms.

The source of this sequence is a male donor with ankylosing spondylitis or in good health (not recorded which). Sequencing was carried out using blood, either unsorted or a sorted T cell fraction (not recorded which). The rearranged chain carries TRBV12-3 or TRBV12-4 and TRBJ1-5; 7 central nucleotides agree with TRBD1. The CDR3 here reads CASKSQGEGGNQPQHF. In nucleotide form, the sequence is TGTGCCAGCAAATCTCAGGGGGAAGGGGGCAATCAGCCCCAGCATTTT.